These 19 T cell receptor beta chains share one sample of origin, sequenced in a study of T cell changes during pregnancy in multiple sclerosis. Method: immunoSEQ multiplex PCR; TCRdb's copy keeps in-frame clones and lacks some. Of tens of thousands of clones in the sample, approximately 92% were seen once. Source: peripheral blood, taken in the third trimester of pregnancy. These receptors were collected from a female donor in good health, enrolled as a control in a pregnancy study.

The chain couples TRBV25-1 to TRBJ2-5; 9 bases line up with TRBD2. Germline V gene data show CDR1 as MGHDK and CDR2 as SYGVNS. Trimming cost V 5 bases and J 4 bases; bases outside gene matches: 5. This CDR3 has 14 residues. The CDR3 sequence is CASSSAGGAETQYF. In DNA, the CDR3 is TGTGCCAGCAGTTCAGCGGGGGGCGCAGAGACCCAGTACTTC. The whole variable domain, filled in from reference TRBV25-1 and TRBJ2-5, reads EADIYQTPRYLVIGTGKKITLECSQTMGHDKMYWYQQDPGMELHLIHYSYGVNSTEKGDLSSESTVSRIRTEHFPLTLESARPSHTSQYLCASSSAGGAETQYFGPGTRLLVL.

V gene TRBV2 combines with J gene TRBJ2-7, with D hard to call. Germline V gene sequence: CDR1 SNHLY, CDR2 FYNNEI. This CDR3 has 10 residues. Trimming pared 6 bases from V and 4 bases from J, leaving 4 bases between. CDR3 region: CASRLYEQYF. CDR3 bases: TGTGCCAGCAGGTTATACGAGCAGTACTTC.

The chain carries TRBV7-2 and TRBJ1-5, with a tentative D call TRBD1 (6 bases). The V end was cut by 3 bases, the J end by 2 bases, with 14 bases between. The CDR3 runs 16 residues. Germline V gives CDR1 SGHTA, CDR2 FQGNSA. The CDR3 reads CASSLFGAGGNQPQHF. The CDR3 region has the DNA TGTGCCAGCAGCTTGTTTGGTGCAGGGGGCAATCAGCCCCAGCATTTT.

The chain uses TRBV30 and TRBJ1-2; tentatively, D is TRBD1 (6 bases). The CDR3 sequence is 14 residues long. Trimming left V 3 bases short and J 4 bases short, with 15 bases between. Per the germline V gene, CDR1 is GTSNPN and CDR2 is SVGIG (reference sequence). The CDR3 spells CAWRSQGSAYGYTF. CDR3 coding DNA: TGTGCCTGGAGGTCACAGGGATCGGCCTATGGCTACACCTTC.

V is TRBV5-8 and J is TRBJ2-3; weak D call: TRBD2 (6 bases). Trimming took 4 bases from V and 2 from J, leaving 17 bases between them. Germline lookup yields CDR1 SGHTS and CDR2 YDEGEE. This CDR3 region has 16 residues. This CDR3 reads CASSPSRGYPTDTQYF. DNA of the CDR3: TGTGCCAGCAGCCCCTCCCGGGGGTACCCCACAGATACGCAGTATTTT. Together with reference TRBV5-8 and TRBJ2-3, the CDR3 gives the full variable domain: EAGVTQSPTHLIKTRGQQATLRCSPISGHTSVYWYQQALGLGLQFLLWYDEGEERNRGNFPPRFSGRQFPNYSSELNVNALELEDSALYLCASSPSRGYPTDTQYFGPGTRLTVL.

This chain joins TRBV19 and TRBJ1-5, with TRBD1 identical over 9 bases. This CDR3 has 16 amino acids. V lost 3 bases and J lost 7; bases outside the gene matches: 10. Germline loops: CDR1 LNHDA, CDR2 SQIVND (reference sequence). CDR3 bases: TGTGCCAGTAGTATCCCGCCGGGACAGGGTAACCAGCCCCAGCATTTT. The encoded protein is CASSIPPGQGNQPQHF.

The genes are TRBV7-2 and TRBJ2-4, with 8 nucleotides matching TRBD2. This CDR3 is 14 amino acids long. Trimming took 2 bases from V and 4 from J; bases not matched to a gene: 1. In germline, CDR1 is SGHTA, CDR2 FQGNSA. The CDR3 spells CASSLTSGKNIQYF. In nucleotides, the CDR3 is TGTGCCAGCAGCTTAACTAGCGGTAAAAACATTCAGTACTTC.

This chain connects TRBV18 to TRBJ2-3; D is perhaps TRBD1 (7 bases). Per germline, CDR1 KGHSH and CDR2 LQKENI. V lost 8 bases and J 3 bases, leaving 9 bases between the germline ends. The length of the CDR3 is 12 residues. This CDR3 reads CASQGGTDTQYF. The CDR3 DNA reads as TGTGCCAGCCAGGGGGGAACAGATACGCAGTATTTT.

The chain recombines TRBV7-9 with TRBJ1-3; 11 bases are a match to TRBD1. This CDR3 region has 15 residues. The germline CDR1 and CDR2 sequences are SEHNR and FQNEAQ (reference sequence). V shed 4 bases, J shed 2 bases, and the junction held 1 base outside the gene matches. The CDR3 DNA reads TGTGCCAGCAGCTGGACAGGGGGCCCTGGAAACACCATATATTTT. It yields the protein CASSWTGGPGNTIYF.

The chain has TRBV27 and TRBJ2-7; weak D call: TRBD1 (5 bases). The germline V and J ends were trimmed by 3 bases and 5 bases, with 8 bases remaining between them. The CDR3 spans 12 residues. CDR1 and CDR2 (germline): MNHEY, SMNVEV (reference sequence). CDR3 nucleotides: TGTGCCAGCAGTTTCCAGGGCCACGAGCAGTACTTC. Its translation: CASSFQGHEQYF.

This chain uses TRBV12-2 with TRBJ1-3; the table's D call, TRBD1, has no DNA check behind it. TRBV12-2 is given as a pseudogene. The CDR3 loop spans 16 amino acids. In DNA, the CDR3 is TGTGCAAGTCGCTTAGCGCCCAATGACAGGACACGTCCGATATATTTT. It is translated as CASRLAPNDRTRPIYF.

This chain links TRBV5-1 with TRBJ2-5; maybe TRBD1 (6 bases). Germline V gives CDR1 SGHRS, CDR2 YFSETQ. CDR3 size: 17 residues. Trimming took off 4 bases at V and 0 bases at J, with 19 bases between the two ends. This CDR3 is CASSVGQGPQYQETQYF. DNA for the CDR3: TGCGCCAGCAGCGTCGGTCAGGGGCCTCAGTACCAAGAGACCCAGTACTTC.

CDR3 coding DNA: TGTGCCAGCAACTACCTTAATGAAAAACTGTTTTTT. Translation gives CASNYLNEKLFF. The rearrangement uses TRBV28 and TRBJ1-4; no clear D. Germline V lookup: CDR1 MDHEN, CDR2 SYDVKM. The CDR3 covers 12 residues. The V and J ends lost 7 bases and 4 bases respectively, with 7 bases between them.

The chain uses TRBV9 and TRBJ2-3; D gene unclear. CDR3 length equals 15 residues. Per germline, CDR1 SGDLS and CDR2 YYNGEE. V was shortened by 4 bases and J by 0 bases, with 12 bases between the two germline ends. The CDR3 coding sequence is TGTGCCAGCAGCTCGACGACACCCAGCACAGATACGCAGTATTTT. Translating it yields CASSSTTPSTDTQYF. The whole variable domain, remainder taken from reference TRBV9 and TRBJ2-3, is DSGVTQTPKHLITATGQRVTLRCSPRSGDLSVYWYQQSLDQGLQFLIQYYNGEERAKGNILERFSAQQFPDLHSELNLSSLELGDSALYFCASSSTTPSTDTQYFGPGTRLTVL.

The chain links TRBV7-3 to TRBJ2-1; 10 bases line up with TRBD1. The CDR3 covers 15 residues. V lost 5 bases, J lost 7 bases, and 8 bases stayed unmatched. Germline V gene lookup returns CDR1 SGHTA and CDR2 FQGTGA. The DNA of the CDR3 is TGTGCCAGCAGCCCTAGCTGGACAGGGGGTAATGAGCAGTTCTTC. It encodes CASSPSWTGGNEQFF. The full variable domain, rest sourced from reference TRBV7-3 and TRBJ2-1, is GAGVSQTPSNKVTEKGKYVELRCDPISGHTALYWYRQSLGQGPEFLIYFQGTGAADDSGLPNDRFFAVRPEGSVSTLKIQRTERGDSAVYLCASSPSWTGGNEQFFGPGTRLTVL.

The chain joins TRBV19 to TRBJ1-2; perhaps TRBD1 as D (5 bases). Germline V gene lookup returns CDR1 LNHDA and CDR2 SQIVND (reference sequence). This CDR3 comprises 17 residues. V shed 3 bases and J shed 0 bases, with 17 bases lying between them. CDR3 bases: TGTGCCAGTAGTATGCCCTTAGGGGCAGGAGCTAACTATGGCTACACCTTC. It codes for CASSMPLGAGANYGYTF.

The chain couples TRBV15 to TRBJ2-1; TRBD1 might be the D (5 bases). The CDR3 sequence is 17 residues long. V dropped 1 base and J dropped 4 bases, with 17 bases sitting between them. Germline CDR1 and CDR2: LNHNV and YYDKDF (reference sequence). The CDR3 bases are TGTGCCACCAGCAGAGCATGGGGTCAGGGAAGTTACAATGAGCAGTTCTTC. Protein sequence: CATSRAWGQGSYNEQFF.

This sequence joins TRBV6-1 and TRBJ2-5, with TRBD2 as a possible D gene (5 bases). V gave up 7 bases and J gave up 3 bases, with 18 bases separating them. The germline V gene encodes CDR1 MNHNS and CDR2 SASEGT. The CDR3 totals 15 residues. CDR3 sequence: CASKRLGGVEETQYF. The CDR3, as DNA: TGTGCCAGCAAGAGGCTAGGAGGTGTCGAAGAGACCCAGTACTTC.

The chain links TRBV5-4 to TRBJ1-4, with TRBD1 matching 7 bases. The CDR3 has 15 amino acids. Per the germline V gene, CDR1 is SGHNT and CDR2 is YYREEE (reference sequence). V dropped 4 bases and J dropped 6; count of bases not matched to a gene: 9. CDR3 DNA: TGTGCCAGCAGCGCAGACAGGGACGGTGATGAAAAACTGTTTTTT. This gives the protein CASSADRDGDEKLFF.